The 13 T cell receptor beta chains below come from one sample, sequenced in a study of cytomegalovirus exposure and HLA in healthy donors. The PCR ran on 60 Vbeta and 13 Jbeta primers. Method: immunoSEQ multiplex PCR; TCRdb's copy keeps in-frame clones and lacks some. The repertoire consists of 130,000 or so clones, with around 80% occurring once and the leading ten covering roughly 5%. The sequenced material came from PBMCs. The receptors shown here come from a man aged 25 to 45 in good health and CMV-seronegative.

The chain recombines TRBV5-8 with TRBJ1-5; D uncertain. Trimming shortened V by 7 bases and J by 6 bases, and 11 bases separated the two germline ends. Germline values: CDR1 SGHTS, CDR2 YDEGEE. CDR3 length equals 12 residues. DNA for the CDR3: TGTGCCAGCGTTCGGACTCCTCAGCCCCAGCATTTT. Its protein is CASVRTPQPQHF.

The chain is built from TRBV7-9 and TRBJ1-1; 8 bases match TRBD1. J gave up 4 bases and V 3 bases, and 7 bases lay outside the gene matches. The length of the CDR3 is 15 residues. Germline V lookup: CDR1 SEHNR, CDR2 FQNEAQ (reference sequence). CDR3 loop: CASSFSLGQGTEAFF. For the CDR3, the DNA is TGTGCCAGCAGCTTTTCCCTCGGACAGGGCACTGAAGCTTTCTTT. Full variable domain (outside the CDR3, taken from reference TRBV7-9 and TRBJ1-1): DTGVSQNPRHKITKRGQNVTFRCDPISEHNRLYWYRQTLGQGPEFLTYFQNEAQLEKSRLLSDRFSAERPKGSFSTLEIQRTEQGDSAMYLCASSFSLGQGTEAFFGQGTRLTVV.

The chain recombines TRBV5-1 with TRBJ2-5; 9 nucleotides agree with TRBD1. Germline CDR1 SGHRS, CDR2 YFSETQ. This CDR3 contains 13 residues. Trimming removed 3 bases from V and 3 bases from J; junction bases left unmatched: 0. Here the CDR3 reads CASSWDREETQYF. CDR3 DNA sequence: TGCGCCAGCAGCTGGGACAGGGAAGAGACCCAGTACTTC. The whole variable domain, remainder taken from reference TRBV5-1 and TRBJ2-5, is KAGVTQTPRYLIKTRGQQVTLSCSPISGHRSVSWYQQTPGQGLQFLFEYFSETQRNKGNFPGRFSGRQFSNSRSEMNVSTLELGDSALYLCASSWDREETQYFGPGTRLLVL.

V usage is TRBV10-2 and J usage is TRBJ1-4; tentatively, D is TRBD1 (5 bases). This CDR3 contains 14 residues. V was pared by 3 bases and J by 1 base, with 6 bases between. CDR1 is WSHSY and CDR2 is SAAADI in the germline V gene. The CDR3, as DNA: TGCGCCAGCAGTGACAGGGTAACTAATGAAAAACTGTTTTTT. Protein: CASSDRVTNEKLFF.

A single count supports this clone. This rearrangement joins TRBV12-1 to TRBJ1-1. TRBV12-1 is deemed a pseudogene. The CDR3 contains 14 residues. CDR3 coding DNA: TGTGCCAGCAGCCCAATGGTCGGGGGAACTGAAGCTTTCTTT. Amino acids: CASSPMVGGTEAFF.

The rearrangement uses TRBV4-3 and TRBJ2-3; 10 bases map to TRBD2. The CDR3 covers 17 residues. Trimming cost V 2 bases and J 0 bases; bases outside gene matches: 5. Germline V gives CDR1 LGHNA, CDR2 YSLEER. The CDR3: CASSQWLTSGSTDTQYF. The DNA of the CDR3 is TGCGCCAGCAGCCAATGGCTGACTAGCGGGAGCACAGATACGCAGTATTTT.

This sequence joins TRBV5-4 and TRBJ2-7; 7 nucleotides line up with TRBD2. Trimming cost V 4 bases and J 4 bases; bases outside gene matches: 11. From germline, CDR1 is SGHNT and CDR2 YYREEE (reference sequence). The CDR3 runs to 15 residues. CDR3 bases: TGTGCCAGCAGCCCCTCTAGCGGAGGACTATACGAGCAGTACTTC. Its protein product is CASSPSSGGLYEQYF.

V and J are TRBV2 and TRBJ1-5; TRBD1 matches at 9 bases. The CDR3 sequence is 17 residues long. V trimming: 1 base; J trimming: 3 bases; junction bases outside the gene matches: 7. Germline CDR1 is SNHLY and CDR2 is FYNNEI. This CDR3 reads CASSEDTGGEDNQPQHF. The CDR3 DNA sequence: TGTGCCAGCAGTGAAGATACAGGGGGCGAGGACAATCAGCCCCAGCATTTT.

The chain couples TRBV7-9 to TRBJ1-1; TRBD1 agrees at 7 bases. There are 17 residues in the CDR3. V lost 5 bases to trimming and J lost 0 bases; unmatched junction nucleotides: 12. Germline CDR1 and CDR2: SEHNR and FQNEAQ (reference sequence). CDR3 loop: CASSPSGTVTLNTEAFF. CDR3 sequence (DNA): TGTGCCAGCAGCCCTTCCGGGACAGTGACACTGAACACTGAAGCTTTCTTT.

The V gene is TRBV14, the J gene TRBJ2-5; the match to TRBD1 covers 7 bases. V shed 6 bases and J 5 bases; nucleotides not matched to a gene: 9. Germline V gene lookup returns CDR1 SGHDN and CDR2 FVKESK. The CDR3 is 14 residues long. CDR3 coding DNA: TGTGCCAGCAGGGAGACAGGGCTCGGGGAGACCCAGTACTTC. Translation: CASRETGLGETQYF. Full variable domain (rest looked up from reference TRBV14 and TRBJ2-5): EAGVTQFPSHSVIEKGQTVTLRCDPISGHDNLYWYRRVMGKEIKFLLHFVKESKQDESGMPNNRFLAERTGGTYSTLKVQPAELEDSGVYFCASRETGLGETQYFGPGTRLLVL.

This chain links TRBV5-1 with TRBJ2-1, with 11 nucleotides matching TRBD1. There are 15 residues in the CDR3. Germline V gene sequence: CDR1 SGHRS, CDR2 YFSETQ. V was pared by 0 bases and J by 7 bases, with 3 bases of the junction left unmatched. CDR3 bases: TGCGCCAGCAGCTTGGGGACAGGGGGCCGTAATGAGCAGTTCTTC. It encodes CASSLGTGGRNEQFF.

V usage is TRBV2 and J usage is TRBJ1-2; D is ambiguous. Germline V gene data show CDR1 as SNHLY and CDR2 as FYNNEI. With 3 bases removed from V and 5 bases from J, the gap between germline ends came to 16 bases. The CDR3 covers 15 residues. CDR3 sequence reads: CASSERFSDLYGYTF. The CDR3 nucleotides read TGTGCCAGCAGTGAGAGGTTTAGCGATCTTTATGGCTACACCTTC.

A note on this clone: Because the CDR3 is missing its conserved closing phenylalanine or tryptophan, this is likely a read error. The DNA is left out, because the CDR3 cannot be placed on it with certainty; the CDR3 is given as TCRdb lists it. V usage is TRBV6-6 and J usage is TRBJ1-1; TRBD1, as called in the table, went unchecked against the DNA. Germline values: CDR1 MNHNY, CDR2 SVGAGI (reference sequence). With termini counted, the CDR3 has 12 amino acids. The CDR3: CASSYTSNTGNL.